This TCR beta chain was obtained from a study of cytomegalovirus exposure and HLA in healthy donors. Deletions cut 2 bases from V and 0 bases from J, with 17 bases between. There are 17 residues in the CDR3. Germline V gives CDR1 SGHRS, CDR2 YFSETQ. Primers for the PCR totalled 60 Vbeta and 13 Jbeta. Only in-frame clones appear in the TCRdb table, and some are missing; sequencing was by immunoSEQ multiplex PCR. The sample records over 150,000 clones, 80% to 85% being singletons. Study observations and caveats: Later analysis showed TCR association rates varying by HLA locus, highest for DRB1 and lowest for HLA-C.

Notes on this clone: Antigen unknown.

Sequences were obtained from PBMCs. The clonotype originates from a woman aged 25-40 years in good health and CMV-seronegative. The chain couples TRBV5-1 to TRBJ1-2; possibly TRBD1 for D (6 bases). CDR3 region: CASSFPQGQKANYGYTF. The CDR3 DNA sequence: TGCGCCAGCAGCTTTCCACAGGGTCAAAAAGCTAACTATGGCTACACCTTC.